The 18 T cell receptor beta chains below all came from one sample that was sequenced in a study of blood T cell repertoires in COVID-19. The protocol was immunoSEQ multiplex PCR, while the TCRdb copy is restricted to in-frame clones and leaves out a portion. The sample carries tens of thousands of clones, approximately 80% recorded once. Sequenced material: peripheral blood. These receptors were collected from a human donor in a cohort sampled during active COVID-19.

The chain employs TRBV6-2 or TRBV6-3 and TRBJ1-4; TRBD1 might be the D (6 bases). With 5 bases removed from V and 10 bases from J, the gap between germline ends came to 14 bases. The CDR3 extends over 13 amino acids. Germline CDR1 and CDR2: MNHEY and SVGEGT. In nucleotides, the CDR3 is TGTGCCAGCAGTCGGGACATCGGGGCAAAACTGTTTTTT. Its translation is CASSRDIGAKLFF.

V usage is TRBV2 and J usage is TRBJ2-3; 8 bases fit TRBD2. The CDR3 sequence is 15 residues long. In germline, CDR1 is SNHLY, CDR2 FYNNEI. J gave up 6 bases and V 5 bases, and 10 bases lay outside the gene matches. The CDR3 region has the DNA TGTGCCAGCAGTATCCGGGACTCTAGCGGGGATACGCAGTATTTT. Residues: CASSIRDSSGDTQYF.

The rearrangement uses TRBV7-2 and TRBJ2-3, with D perhaps TRBD2 (6 bases). CDR1 and CDR2 (germline): SGHTA, FQGNSA. There are 15 residues in the CDR3. Trimming pared 3 bases from V and 6 bases from J, leaving 16 bases between. CDR3 amino acids: CASSLGGGGGDTQYF. The DNA of the CDR3 is TGTGCCAGCAGCTTGGGCGGAGGTGGGGGGGATACGCAGTATTTT.

This chain joins TRBV18 and TRBJ1-1; 7 bases are a match to TRBD1. The CDR3 has 12 residues. Unmatched junction bases numbered 5, after V lost 3 bases and J lost 10 bases. From germline, CDR1 is KGHSH and CDR2 LQKENI. The CDR3 region has the DNA TGTGCCAGCTCACCCGGGACAGTTGGAGCTTTCTTT. Its translation: CASSPGTVGAFF.

V usage is TRBV5-1 and J usage is TRBJ1-2; no clear D. Germline V gives CDR1 SGHRS, CDR2 YFSETQ. Deletions cut 5 bases from V and 4 bases from J, with 12 bases between. The CDR3 spans 13 residues. The CDR3 here is CASSYYQGYGYTF. The CDR3 DNA reads TGCGCCAGCAGTTACTATCAAGGCTATGGCTACACCTTC.

V usage is TRBV19 and J usage is TRBJ2-1, with TRBD2 identical over 8 bases. Germline CDR1 reads LNHDA; CDR2 reads SQIVND (reference sequence). The V and J ends lost 7 bases and 7 bases, in that order; junction bases with no gene match: 3. This CDR3 contains 12 residues. As DNA, the CDR3 is TGTGCCAGTATGACGGGGGGGAATGAGCAGTTCTTC. Protein sequence: CASMTGGNEQFF.

J is TRBJ2-1 and V is TRBV6-5; 11 nucleotides line up with TRBD1. The CDR3 totals 15 residues. Trimming took 7 bases from V and 7 from J; bases not matched to a gene: 9. Germline V gene sequence: CDR1 MNHEY, CDR2 SVGAGI. The chain's CDR3 is CASTNRDRGVNEQFF. The CDR3 DNA reads TGTGCCAGCACCAACCGGGACAGGGGGGTTAATGAGCAGTTCTTC.

The CDR3 loop is CASSSPGSKNIQYF. The DNA of the CDR3 is TGTGCCAGCAGCTCCCCCGGTTCCAAAAACATTCAGTACTTC. V and J are TRBV11-3 and TRBJ2-4; unclear D gene. V lost 4 bases and J lost 2, with 9 bases in between. In germline, CDR1 is SGHNT, CDR2 YENEEA. The CDR3 totals 14 residues.

This chain joins TRBV7-2 and TRBJ1-1; perhaps TRBD1 as D (5 bases). V lost 5 bases, J lost 4 bases, and 17 bases lay in between. This CDR3 comprises 15 residues. Germline-derived CDR1 and CDR2 are SGHTA and FQGNSA. CDR3 sequence: CASSPASGVPTEAFF. CDR3 bases: TGTGCCAGCAGCCCCGCATCGGGGGTACCCACTGAAGCTTTCTTT.

This clone showed up just once. The genes are TRBV28 and TRBJ2-7; 10 nucleotides match TRBD2. The CDR3 contains 14 residues. CDR1 is MDHEN and CDR2 is SYDVKM in the germline V gene. The V and J ends lost 9 bases and 0 bases, in that order; junction bases with no gene match: 5. The CDR3 spells CASLLAGSSYEQYF. The DNA of the CDR3 is TGTGCCAGTCTACTAGCGGGGAGCTCCTACGAGCAGTACTTC.

V and J are TRBV7-6 and TRBJ2-7, with D possibly matching TRBD1 (6 bases). The CDR3 has 14 amino acids. Trimming cost V 0 bases and J 2 bases, with 8 bases left between them. Germline CDR1 and CDR2: SGHVS and FNYEAQ. The CDR3 DNA reads TGTGCCAGCAGCTTAGCGGGACAAACCTACGAGCAGTACTTC. Encoded protein: CASSLAGQTYEQYF.

This chain connects TRBV7-2 to TRBJ2-5; TRBD2 matches at 9 bases. After removal of 1 base from V and 4 bases from J, the junction contained 10 bases not matched to a gene. The germline gives CDR1 SGHTA, CDR2 FQGNSA. The CDR3 totals 17 residues. The CDR3 loop reads CASSLVWRGGKGETQYF. In DNA form, the CDR3 reads TGTGCCAGCAGCTTAGTCTGGCGGGGGGGCAAAGGAGAGACCCAGTACTTC. Full variable domain (remainder filled in from reference TRBV7-2 and TRBJ2-5): GAGVSQSPSNKVTEKGKDVELRCDPISGHTALYWYRQSLGQGLEFLIYFQGNSAPDKSGLPSDRFSAERTGGSVSTLTIQRTQQEDSAVYLCASSLVWRGGKGETQYFGPGTRLLVL.

The V gene is TRBV5-8, the J gene TRBJ2-7; 9 bases align to TRBD1. The V gene end was trimmed by 2 bases and the J gene end by 4 bases; junction bases not matched to a gene: 7. Per germline, CDR1 SGHTS and CDR2 YDEGEE. The CDR3 sequence is 15 residues long. The CDR3 loop is CASSFGDRVFYEQYF. CDR3 nucleotide sequence: TGTGCCAGCAGCTTTGGGGACAGGGTCTTTTACGAGCAGTACTTC.

CDR3: CASSINFQASYGYTF. CDR3 DNA sequence: TGTGCCAGTAGTATAAATTTTCAGGCCTCCTATGGCTACACCTTC. The chain has TRBV19 and TRBJ1-2; no clear D. Germline lookup yields CDR1 LNHDA and CDR2 SQIVND (reference sequence). This CDR3 region has 15 residues. V lost 2 bases and J 4 bases, leaving 14 bases between the germline ends.

The V and J genes are TRBV6-2 or TRBV6-3 and TRBJ2-2; 8 bases fit TRBD1. Germline lookup yields CDR1 MNHEY and CDR2 SVGEGT. Germline trimming cut 2 bases from V and 3 bases from J; bases unmatched to any gene: 8. This CDR3 comprises 17 residues. In DNA, the CDR3 is TGTGCCAGCAGTTACGCCCGACAGGGGCTAGACACCGGGGAGCTGTTTTTT. Amino acid sequence: CASSYARQGLDTGELFF.

The V and J genes are TRBV9 and TRBJ2-3; 7 bases line up with TRBD2. From germline, CDR1 is SGDLS and CDR2 YYNGEE. Germline trimming cut 0 bases from V and 2 bases from J; bases unmatched to any gene: 6. This CDR3 comprises 16 residues. The CDR3 sequence is CASSVVGAGVTDTQYF. As DNA, the CDR3 is TGTGCCAGCAGCGTAGTTGGGGCGGGGGTCACAGATACGCAGTATTTT.

This clone was seen just once. This sequence joins TRBV9 and TRBJ2-7, with D unclear. Germline V gene data show CDR1 as SGDLS and CDR2 as YYNGEE. The CDR3 has 15 amino acids. Trimming left V 0 bases short and J 0 bases short, with 10 bases between. This CDR3 is CASSVDPWSSYEQYF. The CDR3 coding sequence is TGTGCCAGCAGCGTAGACCCCTGGAGCTCCTACGAGCAGTACTTC.

This chain uses TRBV4-2 with TRBJ1-1; 9 positions agree with TRBD1. CDR3 length: 15 amino acids. Germline assignment: CDR1 LGHNA and CDR2 YNFKEQ. J lost 3 bases, V lost 2 bases, and 4 bases had no gene match. CDR3 sequence reads: CASSQQGDRDTEAFF. In nucleotides, the CDR3 is TGTGCCAGCAGCCAACAAGGGGACAGGGACACTGAAGCTTTCTTT.